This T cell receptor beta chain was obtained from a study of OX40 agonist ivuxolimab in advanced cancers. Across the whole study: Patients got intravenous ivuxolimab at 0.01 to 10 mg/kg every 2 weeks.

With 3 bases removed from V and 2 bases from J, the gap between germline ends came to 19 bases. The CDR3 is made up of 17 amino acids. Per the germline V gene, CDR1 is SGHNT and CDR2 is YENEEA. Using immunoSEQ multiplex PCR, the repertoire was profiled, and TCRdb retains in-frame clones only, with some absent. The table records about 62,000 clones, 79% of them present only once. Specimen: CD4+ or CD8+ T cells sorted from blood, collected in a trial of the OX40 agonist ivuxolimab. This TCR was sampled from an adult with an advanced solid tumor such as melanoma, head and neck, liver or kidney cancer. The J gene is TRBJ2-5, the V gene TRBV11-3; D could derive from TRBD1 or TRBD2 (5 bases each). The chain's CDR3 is CASSLGTLEWGQETQYF. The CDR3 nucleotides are TGTGCCAGCAGCTTGGGTACTCTGGAATGGGGGCAAGAGACCCAGTACTTC.